One sample yielded the 2 T cell receptor beta chains listed below, sequenced in a study of blood T cell repertoires in COVID-19. Measured with immunoSEQ multiplex PCR; TCRdb has only the in-frame clones, and not every one. This table holds roughly 220,000 clones, around four fifths found once. Source material: PBMCs or T cells enriched from blood (not recorded which). The receptor set was obtained from a man aged 35 to 55 who had recovered from COVID-19.

This chain links TRBV9 with TRBJ2-5; 9 nucleotides line up with TRBD2. Germline CDR1 SGDLS, CDR2 YYNGEE. The J segment lost 3 bases and the V segment lost 2 bases, leaving 5 bases of the junction unmatched. This CDR3 region has 15 residues. The CDR3, as DNA: TGTGCCAGCAGCGTGGCGGGGGGGATCGAAGAGACCCAGTACTTC. Translating it yields CASSVAGGIEETQYF.

This rearrangement joins TRBV9 to TRBJ2-3, with 8 bases matching TRBD2. V lost 1 base, J lost 2 bases, and 6 bases stayed unmatched. The CDR3 runs 16 residues. Per germline, CDR1 SGDLS and CDR2 YYNGEE. CDR3 in DNA: TGTGCCAGCAGCGTATCTGGCGGGGGGTACACAGATACGCAGTATTTT. It translates to CASSVSGGGYTDTQYF.